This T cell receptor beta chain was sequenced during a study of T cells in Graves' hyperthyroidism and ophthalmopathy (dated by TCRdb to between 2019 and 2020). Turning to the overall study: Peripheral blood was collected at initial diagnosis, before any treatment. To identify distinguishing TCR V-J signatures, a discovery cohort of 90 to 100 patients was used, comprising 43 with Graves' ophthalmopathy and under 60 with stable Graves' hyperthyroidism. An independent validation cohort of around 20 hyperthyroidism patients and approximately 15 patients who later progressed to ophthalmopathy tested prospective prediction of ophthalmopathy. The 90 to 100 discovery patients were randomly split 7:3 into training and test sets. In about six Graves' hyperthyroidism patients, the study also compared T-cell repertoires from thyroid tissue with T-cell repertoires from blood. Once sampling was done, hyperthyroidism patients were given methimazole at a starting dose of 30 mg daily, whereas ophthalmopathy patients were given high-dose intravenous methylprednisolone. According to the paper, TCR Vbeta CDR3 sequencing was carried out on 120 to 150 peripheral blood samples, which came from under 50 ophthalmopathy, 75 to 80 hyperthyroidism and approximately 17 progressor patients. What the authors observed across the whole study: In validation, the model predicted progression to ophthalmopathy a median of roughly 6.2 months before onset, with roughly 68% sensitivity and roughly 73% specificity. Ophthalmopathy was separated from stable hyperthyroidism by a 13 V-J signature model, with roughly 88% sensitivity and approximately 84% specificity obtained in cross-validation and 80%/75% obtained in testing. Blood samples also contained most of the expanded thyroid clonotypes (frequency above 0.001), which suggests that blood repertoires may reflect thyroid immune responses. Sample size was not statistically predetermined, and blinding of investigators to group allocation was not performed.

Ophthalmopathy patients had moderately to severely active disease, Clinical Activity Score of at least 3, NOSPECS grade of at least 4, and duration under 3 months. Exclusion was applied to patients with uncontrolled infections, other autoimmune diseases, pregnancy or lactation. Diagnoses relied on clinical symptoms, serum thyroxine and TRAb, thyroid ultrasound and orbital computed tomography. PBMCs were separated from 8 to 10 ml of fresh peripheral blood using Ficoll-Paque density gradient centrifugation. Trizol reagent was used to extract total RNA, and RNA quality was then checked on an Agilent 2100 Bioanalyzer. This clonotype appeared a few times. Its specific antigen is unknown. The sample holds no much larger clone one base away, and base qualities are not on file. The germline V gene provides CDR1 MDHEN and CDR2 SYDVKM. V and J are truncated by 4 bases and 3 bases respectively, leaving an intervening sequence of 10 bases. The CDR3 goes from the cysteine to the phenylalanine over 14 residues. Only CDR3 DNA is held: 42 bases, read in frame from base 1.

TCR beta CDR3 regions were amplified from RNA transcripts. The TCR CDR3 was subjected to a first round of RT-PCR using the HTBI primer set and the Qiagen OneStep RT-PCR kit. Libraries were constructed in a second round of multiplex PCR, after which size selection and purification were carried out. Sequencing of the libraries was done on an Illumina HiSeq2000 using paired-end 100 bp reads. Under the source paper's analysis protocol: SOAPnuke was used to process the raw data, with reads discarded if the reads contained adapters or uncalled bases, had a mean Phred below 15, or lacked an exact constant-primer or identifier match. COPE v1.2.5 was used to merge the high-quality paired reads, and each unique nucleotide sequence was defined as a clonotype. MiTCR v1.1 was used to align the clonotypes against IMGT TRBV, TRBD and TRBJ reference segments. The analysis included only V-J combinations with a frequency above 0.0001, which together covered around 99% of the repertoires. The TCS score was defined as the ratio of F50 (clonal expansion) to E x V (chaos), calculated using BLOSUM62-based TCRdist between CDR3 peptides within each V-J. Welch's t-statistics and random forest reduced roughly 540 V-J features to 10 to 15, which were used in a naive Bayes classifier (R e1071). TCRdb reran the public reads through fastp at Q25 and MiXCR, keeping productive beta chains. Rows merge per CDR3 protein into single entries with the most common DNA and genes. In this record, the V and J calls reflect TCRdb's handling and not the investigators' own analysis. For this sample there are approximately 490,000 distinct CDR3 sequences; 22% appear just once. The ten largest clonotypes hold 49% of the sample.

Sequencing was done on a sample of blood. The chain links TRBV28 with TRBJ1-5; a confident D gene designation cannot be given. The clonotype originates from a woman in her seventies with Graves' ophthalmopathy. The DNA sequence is TGTGCCAGCAGTTCCCGGAAAGACAATCAGCCCCAGCATTTT. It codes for CASSSRKDNQPQHF.